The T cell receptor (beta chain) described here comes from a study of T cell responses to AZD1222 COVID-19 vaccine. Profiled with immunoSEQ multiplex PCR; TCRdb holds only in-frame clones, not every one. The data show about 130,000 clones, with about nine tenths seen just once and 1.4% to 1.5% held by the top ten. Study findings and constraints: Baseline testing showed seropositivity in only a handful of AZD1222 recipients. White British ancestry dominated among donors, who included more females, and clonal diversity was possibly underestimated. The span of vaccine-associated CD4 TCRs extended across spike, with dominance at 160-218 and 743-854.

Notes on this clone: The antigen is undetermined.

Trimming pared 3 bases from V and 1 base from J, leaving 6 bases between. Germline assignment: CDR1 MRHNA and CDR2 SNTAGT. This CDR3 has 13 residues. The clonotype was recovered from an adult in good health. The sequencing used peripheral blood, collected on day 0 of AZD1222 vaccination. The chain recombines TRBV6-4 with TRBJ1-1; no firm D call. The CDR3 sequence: CASSEMRNTEAFF. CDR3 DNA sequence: TGTGCCAGCAGTGAGATGAGGAACACTGAAGCTTTCTTT.